This TCR beta chain was captured by sequencing in a study of T-cell memory formation after mild COVID-19. Study context: Most TCR clusters belonged to a single donor. Study results and limitations: Balance between CD4 and CD8 was seen in clones contracting day 15 to 85, and a CD4+ lean was seen in later expanders. That cross-reactive memory joined was suggested by some responding clones appearing in pre-infection memory.

One entry per CDR3 protein results from TCRdb running MiXCR on the 5' RACE reads. This table has fewer than 450,000 distinct CDR3 sequences, 24% appearing once. This clonotype was observed a handful of times. Its antigen is not known. The TCR sequence derives from an adult woman who had mild COVID-19 (a few samples of this study predate the infection). Cell type and time point are not known. Sequencing was performed on PBMCs or a T cell subset sorted from them (not recorded which).

The CDR3 region is CASSGQGARTEAFF. The CDR3 coding sequence is TGTGCCAGCAGCGGACAGGGGGCGCGGACTGAAGCTTTCTTT. V and J are TRBV7-8 and TRBJ1-1; TRBD1 agrees at 11 bases. CDR3 length: 14 amino acids. V lost 5 bases, J lost 5 bases, and 4 bases stayed unmatched. The germline gives CDR1 SGHVS, CDR2 FQNEAQ.